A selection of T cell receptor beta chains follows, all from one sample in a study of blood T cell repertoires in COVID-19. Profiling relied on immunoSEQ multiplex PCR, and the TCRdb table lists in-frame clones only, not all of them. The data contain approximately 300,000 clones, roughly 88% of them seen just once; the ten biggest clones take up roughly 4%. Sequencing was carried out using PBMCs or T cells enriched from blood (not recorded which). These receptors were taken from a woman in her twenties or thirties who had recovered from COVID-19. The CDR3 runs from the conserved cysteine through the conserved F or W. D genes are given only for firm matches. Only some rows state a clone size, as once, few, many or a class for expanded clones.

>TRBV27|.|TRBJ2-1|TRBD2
CASRGLAGREQFF
TGTGCCAGCAGGGGACTAGCAGGTAGAGAGCAGTTCTTC
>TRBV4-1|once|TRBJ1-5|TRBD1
CASSLRDSRVFNQPQHF
TGCGCCAGCAGCCTCCGGGACAGCAGGGTGTTCAATCAGCCCCAGCATTTT
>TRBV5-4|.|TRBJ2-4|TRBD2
CASSSGLAGSLAKNIQYF
TGTGCCAGCAGCTCGGGACTAGCGGGTTCTTTGGCCAAAAACATTCAGTACTTC
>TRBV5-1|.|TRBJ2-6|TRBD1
CASSLAGTGDSGANVLTF
TGCGCCAGCAGCTTGGCCGGGACAGGGGACAGTGGGGCCAACGTCCTGACTTTC
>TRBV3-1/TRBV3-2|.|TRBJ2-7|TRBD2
CASSPAGGEQYF
TGTGCCAGCAGCCCAGCGGGAGGGGAGCAGTACTTC
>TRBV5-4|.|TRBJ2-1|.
CASSFTVNEQFF
TGTGCCAGCAGCTTCACAGTCAATGAGCAGTTCTTC
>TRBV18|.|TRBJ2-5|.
CASSPPTGRGETQYF
TGTGCCAGCTCACCACCAACAGGGAGAGGGGAGACCCAGTACTTC
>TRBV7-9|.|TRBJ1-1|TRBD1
CASSLGVGQSKIEAFF
TGTGCCAGCAGCTTAGGTGTGGGACAGAGTAAGATTGAAGCTTTCTTT
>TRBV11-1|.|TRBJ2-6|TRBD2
CASNPGGGSGANVLTF
TGTGCCAGCAACCCCGGCGGGGGCTCTGGGGCCAACGTCCTGACTTTC
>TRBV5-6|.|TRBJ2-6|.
CASSLDDSFSPGANVLTF
TGTGCCAGCAGCTTGGATGACAGCTTCTCGCCTGGGGCCAACGTCCTGACTTTC
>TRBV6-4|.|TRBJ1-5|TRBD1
CASLRYRGYQPQHF
TGTGCCAGTCTGCGCTACAGGGGGTATCAGCCCCAGCATTTT
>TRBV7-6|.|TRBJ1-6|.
CASSFSNGGSAVNSPLHF
TGTGCCAGCAGCTTTTCGAATGGAGGGTCGGCAGTTAATTCACCCCTCCACTTT
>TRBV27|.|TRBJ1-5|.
CASRRDSSNQPQHF
TGTGCCAGCAGACGAGACAGTAGCAATCAGCCCCAGCATTTT
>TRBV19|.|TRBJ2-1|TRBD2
CASSRIAGGPNEQFF
TGTGCCAGTAGCCGCATTGCGGGAGGGCCCAATGAGCAGTTCTTC
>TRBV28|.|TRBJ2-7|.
CASSLLGDEQYF
TGTGCCAGCAGTTTATTAGGGGACGAGCAGTACTTC
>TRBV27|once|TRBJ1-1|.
CASSPISEAEAFF
TGTGCCAGCAGTCCCATTAGCGAGGCTGAAGCTTTCTTT
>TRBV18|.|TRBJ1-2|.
CASSPTVSPNYGYTF
TGTGCCAGCTCACCAACGGTATCGCCTAACTATGGCTACACCTTC
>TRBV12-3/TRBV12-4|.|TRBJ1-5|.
CASSPTDQPQHF
TGTGCCAGCAGTCCGACAGATCAGCCCCAGCATTTT
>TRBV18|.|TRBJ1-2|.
CASSPVQGRGYTF
TGTGCCAGCTCACCGGTACAGGGACGTGGCTACACCTTC
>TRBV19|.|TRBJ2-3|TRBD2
CASSITSGSSDTQYF
TGTGCCAGTAGTATCACTAGCGGGAGCTCAGATACGCAGTATTTT
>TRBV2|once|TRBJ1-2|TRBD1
CASRGDRNYGYTF
TGTGCCAGCAGGGGGGACAGGAACTATGGCTACACCTTC
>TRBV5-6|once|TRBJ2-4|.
CASSLGPRGRLSIQYF
TGTGCCAGCAGCTTAGGTCCGCGGGGCCGCCTGAGTATTCAGTACTTC
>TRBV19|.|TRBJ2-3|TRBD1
CASSPGTGSSDTQYF
TGTGCCAGTAGTCCCGGGACAGGGAGTTCAGATACGCAGTATTTT
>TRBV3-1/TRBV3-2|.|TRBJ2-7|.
CASSFRGAEGEQYF
TGTGCCAGCAGCTTCCGGGGGGCCGAGGGCGAGCAGTACTTC
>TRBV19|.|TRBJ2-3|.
CASRGRTDTQYF
TGTGCCAGTAGGGGCCGCACAGATACGCAGTATTTT
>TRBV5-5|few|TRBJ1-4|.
CASSLGATNEKLFF
TGTGCCAGCAGCTTGGGAGCAACTAATGAAAAACTGTTTTTT
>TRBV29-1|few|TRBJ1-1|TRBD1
CSVGDRGLQLPEAFF
TGCAGCGTTGGAGACAGGGGGCTCCAGTTGCCTGAAGCTTTCTTT
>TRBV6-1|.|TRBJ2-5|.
CASSESRQYQETQYF
TGTGCCAGCAGTGAATCCAGACAGTACCAAGAGACCCAGTACTTC
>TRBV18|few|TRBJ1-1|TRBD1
CASSPERRDRSFTEAFF
TGTGCCAGCTCACCAGAGCGGAGGGACAGGAGTTTCACTGAAGCTTTCTTT
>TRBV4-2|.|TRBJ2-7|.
CASSQVGKTNEQYF
TGTGCCAGCAGCCAAGTGGGTAAGACTAACGAGCAGTACTTC
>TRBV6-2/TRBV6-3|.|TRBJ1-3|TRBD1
CASSFNPGTAGNTIYF
TGTGCCAGCAGTTTCAACCCCGGGACAGCCGGAAACACCATATATTTT
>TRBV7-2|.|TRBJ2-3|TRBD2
CAIDGASGLGTQYF
TGTGCCATCGACGGGGCTAGCGGGTTGGGTACGCAGTATTTT
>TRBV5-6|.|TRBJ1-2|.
CASSVQLVSGYTF
TGTGCCAGCAGCGTACAGCTTGTATCGGGCTACACCTTC
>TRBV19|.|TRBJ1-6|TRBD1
CASSVTSGTDNSPLHF
TGTGCCAGTAGTGTCACCTCCGGGACAGATAATTCACCCCTCCACTTT
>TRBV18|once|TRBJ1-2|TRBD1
CASSPRTGGAEGYTF
TGTGCCAGCTCACCTCGGACAGGGGGCGCCGAAGGCTACACCTTC
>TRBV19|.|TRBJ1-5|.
CASAAGASNQPQHF
TGTGCCAGTGCGGCAGGGGCCAGCAATCAGCCCCAGCATTTT
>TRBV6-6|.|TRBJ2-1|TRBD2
CASSYGRGGYNEQFF
TGTGCCAGCAGTTATGGGCGGGGGGGGTACAATGAGCAGTTCTTC
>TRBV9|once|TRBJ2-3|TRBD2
CASSVVGGRTDTQYF
TGTGCCAGCAGCGTAGTGGGAGGGAGGACAGATACGCAGTATTTT
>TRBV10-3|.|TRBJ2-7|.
CAIRGTSSYEQYF
TGTGCCATCAGAGGGACATCCTCCTACGAGCAGTACTTC
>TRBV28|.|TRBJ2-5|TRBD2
CASSLPGREAETQYF
TGTGCCAGCAGTTTACCGGGGCGGGAGGCGGAGACCCAGTACTTC
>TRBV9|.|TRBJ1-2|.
CASSEGQGNGYTF
TGTGCCAGCAGCGAGGGCCAGGGGAATGGCTACACCTTC
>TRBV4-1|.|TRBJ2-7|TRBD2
CASSQVPAGLAGLYEQYF
TGCGCCAGCAGCCAAGTGCCGGCGGGACTAGCGGGATTATACGAGCAGTACTTC
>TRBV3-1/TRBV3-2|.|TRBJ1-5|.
CASSHGGGNGLQPQHF
TGTGCCAGCAGCCATGGCGGGGGGAATGGCCTCCAGCCCCAGCATTTT
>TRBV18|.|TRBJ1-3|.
CASSREAGNTIYF
TGTGCCAGCTCACGCGAGGCTGGAAACACCATATATTTT
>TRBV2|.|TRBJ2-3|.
CASNRRGGTDTQYF
TGTGCCAGCAATCGGCGGGGAGGCACAGATACGCAGTATTTT
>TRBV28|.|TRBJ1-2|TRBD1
CASSYTLGQGGYGYTF
TGTGCCAGCAGTTACACCCTGGGACAGGGTGGCTATGGCTACACCTTC
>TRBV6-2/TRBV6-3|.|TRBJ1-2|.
CASSYLQGTSLPGPSHYGYTF
TGTGCCAGCAGTTACCTACAGGGTACCTCCCTACCTGGCCCCTCACACTATGGCTACACCTTC